Shown below are 7 T cell receptor beta chains from a single sample sequenced in a study of blood T cell repertoires in COVID-19. The data were produced by immunoSEQ multiplex PCR, yet TCRdb's version contains in-frame clones alone and is incomplete. There are 200,000 or so clones in the sample; about 90% occur only once, and under 14% lies in the top ten. Sequencing used PBMCs or T cells enriched from blood (not recorded which). The receptors come from a man aged 30-40 years who had recovered from COVID-19.

The chain links TRBV7-2 to TRBJ2-7; D gene uncertain. The CDR3 is made up of 12 amino acids. V lost 5 bases and J 4 bases, leaving 9 bases between the germline ends. Germline values: CDR1 SGHTA, CDR2 FQGNSA. DNA for the CDR3: TGTGCCAGCAGCACATCCTCGTACGAGCAGTACTTC. Encoded protein: CASSTSSYEQYF.

The chain combines TRBV4-1 with TRBJ2-2; 9 bases line up with TRBD2. From germline, CDR1 is MGHRA and CDR2 YSYEKL. Trimming at V came to 0 bases and at J to 11 bases, leaving 7 bases not matched to a gene. CDR3 length equals 15 residues. In DNA, the CDR3 is TGCGCCAGCAGCCAAGAAGGGACTAGCCGTCTCGAGCTGTTTTTT. It translates to CASSQEGTSRLELFF.

The CDR3 loop is CASSQGTGNQPQHF. DNA of the CDR3: TGCGCCAGCAGCCAAGGGACAGGAAATCAGCCCCAGCATTTT. The V call is TRBV4-3, the J call TRBJ1-5; 7 bases are a match to TRBD1. J was trimmed by 4 bases and V by 1 base; bases with no gene match: 1. The length of the CDR3 is 14 residues. Germline V gene data show CDR1 as LGHNA and CDR2 as YSLEER.

The chain uses TRBV4-2 and TRBJ2-3, with TRBD1 matching 7 bases. In germline, CDR1 is LGHNA, CDR2 YNFKEQ. Trimming cost V 1 base and J 2 bases; bases outside gene matches: 3. CDR3 length equals 15 residues. This CDR3 reads CASSQVTGATDTQYF. CDR3 nucleotides: TGTGCCAGCAGCCAAGTAACAGGGGCCACAGATACGCAGTATTTT.

The CDR3 protein is CASIPYQGQVYGYTF. Written as DNA, the CDR3 is TGTGCCAGCATCCCCTATCAGGGACAGGTTTATGGCTACACCTTC. The genes are TRBV28 and TRBJ1-2, with 8 positions matching TRBD1. The CDR3 covers 15 residues. The trim removed 7 bases at V and 5 bases at J, leaving 12 bases unmatched. Germline assignment: CDR1 MDHEN and CDR2 SYDVKM.

The chain links TRBV27 to TRBJ1-1, with 7 bases that match TRBD1. Looked up from germline, CDR1 is MNHEY and CDR2 is SMNVEV (reference sequence). J lost 3 bases, V lost 2 bases, and 3 bases had no gene match. The CDR3 contains 14 residues. CDR3 bases: TGTGCCAGCAGTTTAAGGGGGCAGTACACTGAAGCTTTCTTT. This codes for CASSLRGQYTEAFF.

The chain uses TRBV12-5 and TRBJ1-1; TRBD1 matches at 9 bases. Germline V lookup: CDR1 LGHNT, CDR2 FRNRAP. CDR3 length: 18 amino acids. Trimming removed 1 base from V and 5 bases from J; junction bases left unmatched: 14. DNA of the CDR3: TGTGCTAGTGGTTTGGGCCTAAAGCACGGACAGGGGTCAACTGAAGCTTTCTTT. Protein product: CASGLGLKHGQGSTEAFF.